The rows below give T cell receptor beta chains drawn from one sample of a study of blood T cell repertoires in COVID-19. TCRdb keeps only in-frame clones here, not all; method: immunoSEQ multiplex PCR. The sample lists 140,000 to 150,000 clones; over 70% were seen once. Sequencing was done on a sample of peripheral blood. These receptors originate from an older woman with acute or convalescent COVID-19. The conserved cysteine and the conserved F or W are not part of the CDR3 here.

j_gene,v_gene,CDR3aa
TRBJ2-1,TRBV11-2,ASSLLGTSGYNEQF
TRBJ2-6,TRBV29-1,SVEDRVPNFPGANVLT
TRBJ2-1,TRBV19,ASSAYSEQF
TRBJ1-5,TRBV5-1,ARTMDTRLGDQPQH
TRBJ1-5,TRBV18,ASSPELDRTGQPQH
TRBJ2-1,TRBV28,ASTNRDSLYNEQF
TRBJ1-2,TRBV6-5,ASGRPGQNYGYT
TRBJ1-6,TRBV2,ASFSTGGDPPLH
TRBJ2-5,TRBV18,ASSSRQQETQY
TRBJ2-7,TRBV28,ASSPARTYEQY
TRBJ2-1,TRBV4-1,ASSQDWSSGLRDEQF
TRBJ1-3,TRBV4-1,ASSQLPDRPNTIY
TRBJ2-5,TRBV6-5,ASSYYGTAQETQY
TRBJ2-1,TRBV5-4,ASSLGIRNSEQF
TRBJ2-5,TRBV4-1,ASSQGSLAALKETQY
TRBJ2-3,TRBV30,AWKAGEIFIADTQY
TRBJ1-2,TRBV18,ASSPRTGPGDGYT
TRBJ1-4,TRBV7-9,ASSPTGLSEKLF
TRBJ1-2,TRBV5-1,ASGRTGEDGYT
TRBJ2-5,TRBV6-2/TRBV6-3,ASSRGPGTGAEGETQY
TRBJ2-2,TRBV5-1,ASSFLSGELTGELF
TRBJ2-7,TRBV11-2,ASSEGAYRHYEQY
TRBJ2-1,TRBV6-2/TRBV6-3,ASSSGQAAREQF
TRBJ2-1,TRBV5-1,ASSLNLATYNEQF
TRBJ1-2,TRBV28,ASLGGAGYT
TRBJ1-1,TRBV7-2,ASSEGQGAGTEAF
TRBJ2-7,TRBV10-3,AISDRRVLSYEQY
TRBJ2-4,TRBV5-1,ASSQGTRTKNIQY
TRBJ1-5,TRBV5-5,ASSLVQGHSNQPQH
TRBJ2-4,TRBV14,ASSQDLSGNIQY
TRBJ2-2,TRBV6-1,ASSHLGANTGELF
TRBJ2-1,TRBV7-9,ASSKSGDYNEQF
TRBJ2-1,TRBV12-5,ASSPLAGGLGNEQF
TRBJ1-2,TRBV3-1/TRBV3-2,ASSLDSYGYT
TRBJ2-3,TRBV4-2,ASSPLAGGQADTQY
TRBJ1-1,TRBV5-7,ASRSDGQGDTEAF
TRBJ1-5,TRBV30,AWSSQGSGNQPQH
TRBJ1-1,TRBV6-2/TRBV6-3,ASSYGGGNTEAF
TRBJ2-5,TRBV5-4,ASSKLAGGPVETQY
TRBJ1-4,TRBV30,AWVDIGNEKLF
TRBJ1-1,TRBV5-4,ASSSGTDRNTEAF
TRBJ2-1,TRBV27,ASSLSLSYNEQF
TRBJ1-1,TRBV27,ASSLLGGTAF
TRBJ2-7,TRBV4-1,ASSQPTSGKYEQY
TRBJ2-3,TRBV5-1,ASAPLGAVGDTQY
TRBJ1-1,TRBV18,ASSPNQGGGNTEAF